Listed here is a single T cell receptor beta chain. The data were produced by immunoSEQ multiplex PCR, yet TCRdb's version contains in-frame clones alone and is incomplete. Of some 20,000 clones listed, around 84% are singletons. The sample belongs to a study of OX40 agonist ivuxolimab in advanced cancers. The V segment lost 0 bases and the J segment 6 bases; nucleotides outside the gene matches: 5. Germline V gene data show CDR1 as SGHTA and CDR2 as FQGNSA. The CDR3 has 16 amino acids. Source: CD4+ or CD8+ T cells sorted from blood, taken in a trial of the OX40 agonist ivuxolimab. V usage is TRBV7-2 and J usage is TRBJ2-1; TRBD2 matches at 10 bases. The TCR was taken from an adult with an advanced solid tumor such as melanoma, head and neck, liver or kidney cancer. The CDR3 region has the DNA TGTGCCAGCAGCTTAGCGTATGCTAGCGGGAGCAATGAGCAGTTCTTC. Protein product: CASSLAYASGSNEQFF.